Below are 26 T cell receptor beta chains sequenced from a single sample in a study of blood T cell repertoires in COVID-19. TCRdb's copy holds only in-frame clones and misses some; the assay was immunoSEQ multiplex PCR. Found here are fewer than 85,000 clones, around 90% of them singletons; the top ten hold 5.1%. The sequencing sample was made of peripheral blood. The receptors here all came from a human donor in a cohort sampled during active COVID-19.

The chain combines TRBV7-8 with TRBJ1-5, with 9 bases aligning to TRBD1. V lost 4 bases to trimming and J lost 7 bases; unmatched junction nucleotides: 14. The CDR3 covers 17 residues. Per the germline V gene, CDR1 is SGHVS and CDR2 is FQNEAQ. The CDR3 DNA reads TGTGCCAGCAGCTCCACATTAACGGGACAGGGAAAACAGCCCCAGCATTTT. Amino acids: CASSSTLTGQGKQPQHF.

The chain has TRBV11-3 and TRBJ2-7; 9 bases match TRBD1. This CDR3 contains 14 residues. The V gene end was trimmed by 0 bases and the J gene end by 3 bases; junction bases not matched to a gene: 0. Germline V gene sequence: CDR1 SGHNT, CDR2 YENEEA. Here the CDR3 reads CASSLEGQGYEQYF. CDR3 nucleotide sequence: TGTGCCAGCAGCTTAGAGGGACAGGGCTACGAGCAGTACTTC. Looking up the rest from reference TRBV11-3 and TRBJ2-7 gives the full variable domain: EAGVVQSPRYKIIEKKQPVAFWCNPISGHNTLYWYLQNLGQGPELLIRYENEEAVDDSQLPKDRFSAERLKGVDSTLKIQPAELGDSAVYLCASSLEGQGYEQYFGPGTRLTVT.

The J gene is TRBJ2-7, the V gene TRBV3-1 (or the pseudogene TRBV3-2); the match to TRBD1 covers 7 bases. Trimming cost V 3 bases and J 6 bases; bases outside gene matches: 17. Germline CDR1 is LGHDT and CDR2 is YNNKEL (reference sequence). This CDR3 region has 17 residues. Here the CDR3 DNA reads TGTGCCAGCAGCCAGGCCGGGACAGCCCATCAGAAGGGCGAGCAGTACTTC. It encodes CASSQAGTAHQKGEQYF.

The chain joins TRBV30 to TRBJ1-5; D ambiguous. CDR1 and CDR2 (germline): GTSNPN, SVGIG (reference sequence). Trimming shortened V by 4 bases and J by 6 bases, and 19 bases separated the two germline ends. The CDR3 sequence is 15 residues long. CDR3 bases: TGTGCCTGGACCCCGGGCGGGCCGAGAGGTCAGCCCCAGCATTTT. It specifies CAWTPGGPRGQPQHF.

The CDR3 bases are TGCGCCAGCAGCCAAGATTTGGAGACAGGGGAAAAACTGTTTTTT. It encodes CASSQDLETGEKLFF. The chain carries TRBV4-3 and TRBJ1-4, with 7 bases fitting TRBD1. The CDR3 spans 15 residues. V lost 0 bases and J lost 8; bases outside the gene matches: 6. From germline, CDR1 is LGHNA and CDR2 YSLEER.

The V and J genes are TRBV2 and TRBJ2-1; 13 bases are shared with TRBD2. Germline CDR1 reads SNHLY; CDR2 reads FYNNEI. The CDR3 is 16 amino acids. The V gene end was trimmed by 7 bases and the J gene end by 10 bases; junction bases not matched to a gene: 13. This CDR3 is CASTSVGGLAGLEQFF. CDR3 sequence (DNA): TGTGCCAGCACCTCAGTAGGGGGACTAGCGGGGCTAGAGCAGTTCTTC. Supplemented by reference TRBV2 and TRBJ2-1, the full variable domain reads EPEVTQTPSHQVTQMGQEVILRCVPISNHLYFYWYRQILGQKVEFLVSFYNNEISEKSEIFDDQFSVERPDGSNFTLKIRSTKLEDSAMYFCASTSVGGLAGLEQFFGPGTRLTVL.

This clone has a single count. The genes are TRBV28 and TRBJ1-5, with unresolved D. Germline V gives CDR1 MDHEN, CDR2 SYDVKM. The CDR3 runs to 14 residues. The ends were cut back, 8 bases at V and 4 bases at J, with 15 bases in the middle. The CDR3 DNA is TGTGCCAGCTACCCAAGTCTCCAGAATCAGCCCCAGCATTTT. This encodes CASYPSLQNQPQHF.

V and J are TRBV18 and TRBJ2-1; the match to TRBD2 covers 7 bases. V shed 5 bases and J 0 bases; nucleotides not matched to a gene: 13. Germline lookup yields CDR1 KGHSH and CDR2 LQKENI. The CDR3 covers 18 residues. The CDR3 sequence is CASSALPPRGSSYNEQFF. CDR3 DNA sequence: TGTGCCAGCTCAGCGCTGCCGCCGCGGGGGAGCTCCTACAATGAGCAGTTCTTC.

This sequence joins TRBV6-5 and TRBJ1-2; D is perhaps TRBD1 (6 bases). This CDR3 spans 14 amino acids. Trimming removed 10 bases at V and 2 bases at J, with 17 bases between. Germline V gene data show CDR1 as MNHEY and CDR2 as SVGAGI. The CDR3: CATSWGPDNYGYTF. Written as DNA, the CDR3 is TGTGCCACCTCTTGGGGGCCGGACAACTATGGCTACACCTTC.

The gene calls are TRBV4-1 and TRBJ2-1, with 8 positions matching TRBD2. This CDR3 is built from 16 residues. Trimming at V came to 4 bases and at J to 12 bases, leaving 17 bases not matched to a gene. Germline V lookup: CDR1 MGHRA, CDR2 YSYEKL. Here the CDR3 DNA reads TGCGCCAGCAGCCCTGGTTTCGGGGGGGAGGCAATAGTGCAGTTCTTC. Protein product: CASSPGFGGEAIVQFF.

The V gene is TRBV3-1 (or the pseudogene TRBV3-2), the J gene TRBJ1-4; no reliable D call. The V end was cut by 4 bases, the J end by 0 bases, with 9 bases between. Germline V lookup: CDR1 LGHDT, CDR2 YNNKEL (reference sequence). There are 15 residues in the CDR3. The CDR3 nucleotides are TGTGCCAGCAGCCCAATGGCAGCAACTAATGAAAAACTGTTTTTT. It encodes CASSPMAATNEKLFF.

V is TRBV19 and J is TRBJ1-5, with D possibly matching TRBD1 (6 bases). The CDR3 contains 16 residues. The V gene's germline CDR1 is LNHDA and CDR2 SQIVND (reference sequence). V lost 4 bases and J lost 3, with 16 bases in between. The CDR3 nucleotides read TGTGCCAGTAGTACCTCCCCCCACAGGGACAATCAGCCCCAGCATTTT. Protein product: CASSTSPHRDNQPQHF.

The chain joins TRBV7-2 to TRBJ2-7; tentative D call: TRBD1 (7 bases). The V and J ends lost 5 bases and 2 bases respectively, with 13 bases between them. The CDR3 has 14 residues. The V gene's germline CDR1 is SGHTA and CDR2 FQGNSA. Here the CDR3 DNA reads TGTGCCAGCAGCGCAGGGGGGCTAACCTACGAGCAGTACTTC. It yields the protein CASSAGGLTYEQYF.

V gene TRBV5-4 combines with J gene TRBJ2-5, with TRBD2 matching 12 bases. J was trimmed by 7 bases and V by 4 bases; bases with no gene match: 5. This CDR3 region has 14 residues. Germline assignment: CDR1 SGHNT and CDR2 YYREEE (reference sequence). CDR3 coding DNA: TGTGCCAGCAGCGCTCCGGGACTAGCGGGGACCCAGTACTTC. Its protein is CASSAPGLAGTQYF.

DNA for the CDR3: TGTGCCAGCAGTTTCCCCTCAGGACAGGGAGTATACGAGCAGTACTTC. Amino acid sequence: CASSFPSGQGVYEQYF. This chain connects TRBV28 to TRBJ2-7; 8 nucleotides align to TRBD1. The V and J ends lost 3 bases and 4 bases, in that order; junction bases with no gene match: 11. The CDR3 runs 16 residues. Germline V gives CDR1 MDHEN, CDR2 SYDVKM.

This chain connects TRBV2 to TRBJ1-6; perhaps TRBD1 as D (6 bases). Between the trimmed V and J ends, which lost 7 bases and 7 bases, there was a span of 17 bases. This CDR3 is 15 amino acids long. Germline loops: CDR1 SNHLY, CDR2 FYNNEI. CDR3 sequence (DNA): TGTGCCAGCACAGAGGGAGCAGGGGAGAATTCACCCCTCCACTTT. Translating it yields CASTEGAGENSPLHF.

The chain employs TRBV6-2 or TRBV6-3 and TRBJ2-7; D is possibly TRBD2 (6 bases). V lost 2 bases, J lost 3 bases, and 14 bases lay in between. There are 15 residues in the CDR3. Germline V lookup: CDR1 MNHEY, CDR2 SVGEGT. CDR3 nucleotide sequence: TGTGCCAGCAGTTACACGGGACTCCGTCTCTACGAGCAGTACTTC. It is translated as CASSYTGLRLYEQYF.

This clone occurred once. The genes are TRBV30 and TRBJ2-3; a possible D gene is TRBD2 (6 bases). The germline gives CDR1 GTSNPN, CDR2 SVGIG (reference sequence). V was shortened by 3 bases and J by 4 bases, with 20 bases between the two germline ends. This CDR3 spans 16 amino acids. The CDR3 reads CAWSSRAAGRSDTQYF. For the CDR3, the DNA is TGTGCCTGGAGCTCTCGGGCGGCAGGGAGGTCAGATACGCAGTATTTT. Full variable domain (outside the CDR3, taken from reference TRBV30 and TRBJ2-3): SQTIHQWPATLVQPVGSPLSLECTVEGTSNPNLYWYRQAAGRGLQLLFYSVGIGQISSEVPQNLSASRPQDRQFILSSKKLLLSDSGFYLCAWSSRAAGRSDTQYFGPGTRLTVL.

The chain is built from TRBV5-1 and TRBJ2-5, with 7 bases that match TRBD1. The CDR3 spans 14 residues. Germline trimming cut 4 bases from V and 2 bases from J; bases unmatched to any gene: 5. Germline-derived CDR1 and CDR2 are SGHRS and YFSETQ. The CDR3 reads CASSRPDRQETQYF. The CDR3 DNA follows: TGCGCCAGCAGCAGGCCGGACAGGCAAGAGACCCAGTACTTC.

The chain links TRBV5-1 to TRBJ1-3; D is uncertain. The CDR3 totals 14 residues. V gave up 0 bases and J gave up 6 bases, with 10 bases separating them. The germline CDR1 and CDR2 sequences are SGHRS and YFSETQ. This CDR3 is CASSLGDRENTIYF. CDR3 DNA sequence: TGCGCCAGCAGCTTGGGGGATCGGGAAAACACCATATATTTT.

The chain links TRBV29-1 to TRBJ2-1; weak D call: TRBD1 (6 bases). The ends were cut back, 6 bases at V and 5 bases at J, with 20 bases in the middle. The CDR3 runs to 15 residues. The V gene's germline CDR1 is SQVTM and CDR2 ANQGSEA. In nucleotides, the CDR3 is TGCAGCGTGAATCGGGAAGGACAGACAAACAATGAGCAGTTCTTC. It specifies CSVNREGQTNNEQFF.

The chain recombines TRBV5-1 with TRBJ2-2; no firm D call. V lost 5 bases to trimming and J lost 0 bases, with 8 bases between them. Germline loops: CDR1 SGHRS, CDR2 YFSETQ. The CDR3 has 14 amino acids. The CDR3 reads CASRWSANTGELFF. In DNA form, the CDR3 reads TGCGCCAGCAGGTGGAGTGCGAACACCGGGGAGCTGTTTTTT.

The rearrangement joins TRBV25-1 to TRBJ1-2; 8 bases are shared with TRBD1. The CDR3 has 13 residues. The junction had 4 bases not matched to a gene; V was cut back by 6 bases and J by 4 bases. The V gene's germline CDR1 is MGHDK and CDR2 SYGVNS. The chain's CDR3 is CASSQGQGYGYTF. The CDR3 DNA sequence: TGTGCCAGCAGCCAAGGACAGGGCTATGGCTACACCTTC.

This clone came up once. V is TRBV28 and J is TRBJ2-5, with TRBD2 identical over 7 bases. The V gene end was trimmed by 6 bases and the J gene end by 5 bases; junction bases not matched to a gene: 9. The V gene's germline CDR1 is MDHEN and CDR2 SYDVKM. CDR3 length: 14 amino acids. CDR3 bases: TGTGCCAGCAGCCGGGGAGGGCTCGAGGAGACCCAGTACTTC. It yields the protein CASSRGGLEETQYF.

A single count supports this clone. The rearrangement joins TRBV4-2 to TRBJ2-5, with 7 bases matching TRBD2. Germline trimming cut 1 base from V and 1 base from J; bases unmatched to any gene: 6. The CDR3 totals 16 residues. The V gene's germline CDR1 is LGHNA and CDR2 YNFKEQ. CDR3 DNA: TGTGCCAGCAGCCAAGGATGGGGGGGTTTCCAAGAGACCCAGTACTTC. Translated, it gives CASSQGWGGFQETQYF.

The chain joins TRBV5-1 to TRBJ2-7, with D tentatively TRBD1 (6 bases). This CDR3 contains 15 residues. Between the trimmed V and J ends, which lost 0 bases and 3 bases, there was a span of 13 bases. Germline lookup yields CDR1 SGHRS and CDR2 YFSETQ. The CDR3 protein is CASSLDREVGYEQYF. The CDR3 bases are TGCGCCAGCAGCTTGGACAGGGAAGTCGGCTACGAGCAGTACTTC.